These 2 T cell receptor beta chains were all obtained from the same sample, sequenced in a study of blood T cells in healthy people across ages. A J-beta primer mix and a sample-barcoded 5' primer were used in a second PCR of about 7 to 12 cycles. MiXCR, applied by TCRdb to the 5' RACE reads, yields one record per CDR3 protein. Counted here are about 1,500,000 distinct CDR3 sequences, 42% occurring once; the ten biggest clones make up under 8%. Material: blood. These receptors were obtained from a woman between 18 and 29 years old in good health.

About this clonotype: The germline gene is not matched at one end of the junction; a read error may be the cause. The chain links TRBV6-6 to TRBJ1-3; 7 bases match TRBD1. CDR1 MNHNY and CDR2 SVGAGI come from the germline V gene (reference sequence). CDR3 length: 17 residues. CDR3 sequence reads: CVSSYGGTGDTGTTIYF. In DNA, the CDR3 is TGTGTCAGCAGTTACGGGGGTACAGGGGACACTGGAACCACCATATATTTT.

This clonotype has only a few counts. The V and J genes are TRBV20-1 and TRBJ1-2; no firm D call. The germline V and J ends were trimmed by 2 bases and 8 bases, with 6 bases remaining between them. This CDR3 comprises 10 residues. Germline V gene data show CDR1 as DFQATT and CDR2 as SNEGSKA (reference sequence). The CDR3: CSARPDGYTF. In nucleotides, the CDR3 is TGCAGTGCTAGACCCGACGGCTACACCTTC.